This T cell receptor beta chain was sequenced in a study of Ad26.COV2.S vaccination and SARS-CoV-2 variants listed by TCRdb under 2021. General notes on the study: Sequencing of the TCRbeta repertoire served to evaluate the specificity and breadth of SARS-CoV-2-reactive T cell receptors following Ad26.COV2.S vaccination. The TCR-sequenced set comprised around 30 samples: some 20 Ad26.COV2.S vaccine recipients, 5 placebo recipients and 8 SARS-CoV-2 convalescent individuals. Results and caveats for the whole study, not just this receptor: Vaccine and placebo recipients had comparable non-spike TCR breadth, which fits with the vaccine containing only spike. It was noted by the authors that total T cell responses may have been underestimated by the TCR breadth and depth analyses. After vaccination, spike-specific CD8+ and CD4+ T cell responses were reported to show substantial breadth. Spike-specific TCR breadth was higher in Ad26.COV2.S recipients than in placebo recipients (P = 0.0014).

The meaning of the sample's time point label: individuals recovered from natural SARS-CoV-2 infection. The immunoSEQ Assay was used to sequence TCRbeta CDR3 regions. After extraction, genomic DNA underwent amplification by bias-controlled multiplex PCR, followed by high-throughput sequencing. Regarding the original processing steps: To quantify the absolute abundance of every unique TCRbeta CDR3 region, sequences were collapsed and filtered. T cell fraction was estimated by normalization of TCRbeta template counts to usable DNA, with usable DNA being measured through amplification of reference genes present in all nucleated cells. Repertoire TCRs were annotated as SARS-CoV-2-specific by exact matching of V gene, CDR3 amino acid sequence and J gene to a known reactive TCR set. The reference SARS-CoV-2 TCR set was derived from MIRA and filtered for enrichment in COVID-19-positive ImmuneCODE repertoires, a step that removed public or cross-reactive TCRs. Based on the MIRA antigens, annotated TCRs were further analysed at the level of specific ORF or position within ORF. Breadth was defined as annotated unique rearrangements over total unique productive rearrangements; depth was the summed frequency of those rearrangements. Two-sided Wilcoxon rank-sum tests were applied when comparing TCR breadth between groups. Held by TCRdb, this immuneACCESS table contains in-frame sequences only and omits some clones. Under half of the omission traces to an unresolved V gene where checked; the cause of the rest is unknown. V and J calls and clone size are those listed in that table; D and trimming were worked out from the DNA. Recorded for this sample are 43,000 or so clones; roughly 83% of them occurred a single time. Roughly 45% of the sample is taken by the ten largest.

As to this clone: Its target antigen remains unknown. Base qualities were left out, and no much larger clone turns up one base away.

The germline ends are 3 bases apart after V is trimmed by 0 bases and J by 0 bases. The germline V gene (reference sequence) supplies CDR1 LNHDA and CDR2 SQIVND. The CDR3 starts with the cysteine, ends with the phenylalanine, and has 13 residues. CDR3 DNA only is kept here, 39 bases in frame from base 1. The sequence joins TRBV19 to TRBJ2-7, with no confidently assigned D gene. The sample was peripheral blood, taken after recovery from COVID-19. The source of this sequence is a human donor who had recovered from COVID-19. The CDR3 protein is CASSIEPSYEQYF. The nucleotides are TGTGCCAGTAGTATAGAACCCTCCTACGAGCAGTACTTC. The CDR3, completed at both ends by the reference TRBV19 and TRBJ2-7 genes, gives the full variable domain DGGITQSPKYLFRKEGQNVTLSCEQNLNHDAMYWYRQDPGQGLRLIYYSQIVNDFQKGDIAEGYSVSREKKESFPLTVTSAQKNPTAFYLCASSIEPSYEQYFGPGTRLTVT.